The rows below give T cell receptor beta chains drawn from one sample of a study of cytomegalovirus exposure and HLA in healthy donors. Only in-frame clones appear in the TCRdb table, and some are missing; sequencing was by immunoSEQ multiplex PCR. Of about 180,000 clones in the sample, roughly 77% were seen once. The sample consisted of PBMCs. The receptors shown here come from a woman between 25 and 40 years old in good health and CMV-seropositive. The CDR3 runs from the conserved cysteine through the conserved F or W. D genes are given only for firm matches. Some rows have no size entry. The others give once, few or many, or a class for an expanded clone.

V	D	size	J	CDR3	DNA
TRBV7-2	NA	once	TRBJ2-5	CASSLLLFPETQYF	TGTGCCAGCAGCTTGTTATTATTCCCAGAGACCCAGTACTTC
TRBV9	NA	NA	TRBJ1-6	CASSGLGQGKGSPLHF	TGTGCCAGCAGCGGGTTGGGGCAGGGGAAGGGTTCACCCCTCCACTTT
TRBV7-2	NA	few	TRBJ2-5	CASSLNREETQYF	TGTGCCAGCAGCTTAAACAGGGAAGAGACCCAGTACTTC
TRBV21-1	NA	NA	TRBJ2-3	CASHLRGDTQYF	TGTGCCTCCCACCTCAGGGGGGATACGCAGTATTTT
TRBV7-9	TRBD2	NA	TRBJ2-1	CASSLKGGGVDEQFF	TGTGCCAGCAGCTTAAAAGGCGGGGGGGTGGATGAGCAGTTCTTC
TRBV5-1	NA	NA	TRBJ1-6	CASSLTSWTENSPLHF	TGCGCCAGCAGTCTTACCTCCTGGACAGAAAATTCACCCCTCCACTTT
TRBV30	TRBD1	few	TRBJ2-7	CAFNPDRGPYEQYF	TGTGCCTTCAACCCGGACAGGGGTCCCTACGAGCAGTACTTC
TRBV2	NA	once	TRBJ2-5	CASSEATGQETQYF	TGTGCCAGCAGTGAAGCCACGGGACAAGAGACCCAGTACTTC
TRBV11-2	NA	NA	TRBJ2-1	CASSLASYNEQFF	TGTGCCAGCAGCCTCGCGTCCTACAATGAGCAGTTCTTC
TRBV15	TRBD2	NA	TRBJ2-4	CATSRELAGILAKNIQYF	TGTGCCACCAGCAGAGAACTAGCGGGGATACTAGCCAAAAACATTCAGTACTTC
TRBV2	TRBD1	NA	TRBJ2-3	CASITRYRQGTSTDTQYF	TGTGCCAGCATCACCCGATACAGACAGGGCACTAGCACAGATACGCAGTATTTT
TRBV10-3	TRBD2	NA	TRBJ2-5	CAISTPSGGRETQYF	TGTGCCATCAGTACTCCTAGCGGGGGTCGAGAGACCCAGTACTTC
TRBV7-2	TRBD2	NA	TRBJ2-7	CASSLVSGGGGYEQYF	TGTGCCAGCAGCTTAGTGAGCGGGGGGGGTGGATACGAGCAGTACTTC
TRBV7-2	TRBD1	NA	TRBJ2-7	CASSRNTGGGLTYEQYF	TGTGCCAGCAGCCGTAATACAGGGGGCGGATTAACCTACGAGCAGTACTTC
TRBV7-9	NA	NA	TRBJ1-1	CASSLVGAAAGEAFF	TGTGCCAGCAGCTTAGTAGGCGCGGCCGCCGGTGAAGCTTTCTTT
TRBV28	NA	NA	TRBJ1-2	CASSDNPGITNYGYTF	TGTGCCAGCAGCGATAACCCCGGGATAACTAACTATGGCTACACCTTC
TRBV15	NA	NA	TRBJ2-1	CATSRGLTRYNEQLF	TGTGCCACCAGCAGAGGACTTACCCGCTACAATGAGCAGCTCTTC
TRBV28	NA	NA	TRBJ1-1	CASNGENTEAFF	TGTGCCAGCAACGGGGAGAACACTGAAGCTTTCTTT
TRBV6-1	TRBD1	few	TRBJ2-7	CASWDRSSYEQYF	TGTGCCAGCTGGGACAGGTCGTCCTACGAGCAGTACTTC
TRBV5-1	TRBD1	once	TRBJ1-2	CASSSQGAGYTF	TGCGCCAGCAGCAGCCAGGGGGCTGGCTACACCTTC
TRBV11-3	NA	NA	TRBJ2-5	CASSFGGSRQETQYF	TGTGCCAGCAGCTTCGGGGGATCCCGGCAAGAGACCCAGTACTTC
TRBV27	NA	NA	TRBJ2-2	CASRPQTGDSNTGELFF	TGTGCCAGCAGGCCTCAAACGGGGGACTCGAACACCGGGGAGCTGTTTTTT
TRBV2	TRBD1	NA	TRBJ1-2	CASRAGGWVYGYTF	TGTGCCAGCAGAGCAGGGGGGTGGGTCTATGGCTACACCTTC
TRBV13	TRBD1	few	TRBJ1-1	CASSLARGTVPEAFF	TGTGCCAGCAGCTTAGCCCGGGGGACAGTACCCGAAGCTTTCTTT
TRBV4-1	TRBD2	few	TRBJ2-3	CASSQEGLSADTQYF	TGCGCCAGCAGCCAAGAGGGACTATCCGCAGATACGCAGTATTTT
TRBV6-6	TRBD2	NA	TRBJ2-1	CASSYTGLAGGNEQFF	TGTGCCAGCAGTTACACAGGACTAGCGGGGGGAAATGAGCAGTTCTTC
TRBV5-4	TRBD2	few	TRBJ2-5	CASGTSGRETQYF	TGTGCCAGCGGGACTAGCGGGAGAGAGACCCAGTACTTC
TRBV10-3	TRBD1	few	TRBJ1-4	CAISDPGGEHEKLFF	TGTGCCATCAGTGACCCAGGGGGCGAGCATGAAAAACTGTTTTTT
TRBV6-1	TRBD1	once	TRBJ1-5	CASRGTVRNQPQHF	TGTGCCAGCAGAGGGACAGTCCGGAATCAGCCCCAGCATTTT
TRBV7-2	TRBD2	NA	TRBJ2-7	CASSPSGPPYEQYF	TGTGCCAGCAGCCCTAGCGGTCCTCCCTACGAGCAGTACTTC
TRBV11-3	NA	NA	TRBJ1-4	CASSLAGRDEKLFF	TGTGCCAGCAGCTTAGCTGGGAGAGATGAAAAACTGTTTTTT
TRBV10-1	TRBD1	NA	TRBJ2-7	CASSEWRTGGSYEQYF	TGCGCCAGCAGTGAATGGAGGACAGGGGGCTCCTACGAGCAGTACTTC
TRBV6-1	TRBD1	NA	TRBJ1-2	CASSGTGKDGYTF	TGTGCCAGCAGTGGGACAGGGAAGGATGGCTACACCTTC
TRBV27	TRBD2	NA	TRBJ2-7	CASSLSSGGEQYF	TGTGCCAGCAGTTTATCTTCGGGAGGCGAGCAGTACTTC
TRBV4-1	TRBD1	once	TRBJ2-1	CASSLAGTGGLIEQFF	TGCGCCAGCAGCCTAGCCGGGACAGGGGGCCTAATAGAGCAGTTCTTC
TRBV4-1	NA	NA	TRBJ1-1	CASSQKNQGRLEAFF	TGCGCCAGCAGCCAAAAGAACCAGGGTCGCCTTGAAGCTTTCTTT
TRBV28	NA	few	TRBJ1-4	CATNPVRSSSATNEKLFF	TGTGCCACCAACCCTGTACGGAGCTCCTCTGCAACTAATGAAAAACTGTTTTTT
TRBV29-1	TRBD2	NA	TRBJ2-1	CSVWGGREQFF	TGCAGCGTCTGGGGGGGGAGGGAGCAGTTCTTC
TRBV12-5	TRBD2	NA	TRBJ2-2	CASGFLRGGQDTGELFF	TGTGCTAGTGGTTTCTTGCGGGGGGGCCAGGACACCGGGGAGCTGTTTTTT
TRBV11-3	TRBD1	NA	TRBJ1-2	CASSLKVNRGGYGYTF	TGTGCCAGCAGCTTAAAAGTAAACAGGGGAGGATATGGCTACACCTTC
TRBV7-9	NA	NA	TRBJ2-3	CASNRLGEFEDTQYF	TGTGCCAGCAACCGACTCGGAGAATTTGAAGATACGCAGTATTTT
TRBV9	NA	NA	TRBJ2-7	CASSVGATNEQYF	TGTGCCAGCAGCGTAGGGGCCACAAACGAGCAGTACTTC
TRBV28	NA	NA	TRBJ1-1	CASSLAGGGDVNTEAFF	TGTGCCAGCAGTTTAGCCGGTGGGGGGGATGTAAACACTGAAGCTTTCTTT
TRBV6-5	NA	NA	TRBJ2-1	CASSYRGLHYNEQFF	TGTGCCAGCAGTTACCGAGGACTCCACTACAATGAGCAGTTCTTC
TRBV4-3	NA	once	TRBJ1-5	CASSQDRTAYQPQHF	TGCGCCAGCAGCCAAGATCGAACAGCCTATCAGCCCCAGCATTTT
TRBV5-4	NA	few	TRBJ1-2	CASSGDKRGYTF	TGTGCCAGCAGCGGGGACAAGCGCGGCTACACCTTC
TRBV15	TRBD1	once	TRBJ1-3	CATSGRDRAGNTIYF	TGTGCCACCAGCGGCCGGGACAGGGCTGGAAACACCATATATTTT
TRBV5-4	TRBD2	NA	TRBJ2-3	CASAQSVGGGGGGPRDTQYF	TGTGCCAGCGCTCAGTCCGTCGGGGGCGGTGGCGGGGGGCCGAGGGATACGCAGTATTTT
TRBV7-2	NA	NA	TRBJ1-4	CASSFGGNEKLFF	TGTGCCAGCAGCTTCGGAGGCAATGAAAAACTGTTTTTT
TRBV7-9	NA	once	TRBJ2-7	CASSLAIQGTYEQYF	TGTGCCAGCAGCTTAGCGATCCAGGGGACCTACGAGCAGTACTTC
TRBV5-4	NA	NA	TRBJ1-6	CASSLLGVLNSPLHF	TGTGCCAGCAGCTTGTTAGGGGTCTTGAATTCACCCCTCCACTTT
TRBV9	TRBD2	NA	TRBJ2-1	CASSPGTSGGDEQFF	TGTGCCAGCAGCCCTGGGACTAGCGGGGGGGATGAGCAGTTCTTC
TRBV11-2	TRBD2	NA	TRBJ2-3	CASSAGLAGDTQYF	TGTGCCAGCAGCGCCGGACTAGCAGGAGATACGCAGTATTTT
TRBV5-1	NA	NA	TRBJ1-2	CASSLNPGLGNYGYTF	TGCGCCAGCAGCTTGAACCCGGGACTTGGGAACTATGGCTACACCTTC
TRBV7-2	NA	NA	TRBJ2-1	CASSLVRGGSYNEQFF	TGTGCCAGCAGCTTAGTGCGTGGAGGCTCCTACAATGAGCAGTTCTTC
TRBV30	TRBD1	NA	TRBJ1-6	CAWGSPGQGPSSPLHF	TGTGCCTGGGGTTCTCCGGGACAGGGGCCCAGTTCACCCCTCCACTTT
TRBV27	NA	few	TRBJ1-2	CASSLRGSNYGYTF	TGTGCCAGCAGTTTACGAGGGTCCAACTATGGCTACACCTTC
TRBV4-2	TRBD2	NA	TRBJ2-1	CASSQESLAGVNSYNEQFF	TGTGCCAGCAGCCAAGAGAGCCTAGCGGGGGTTAACTCCTACAATGAGCAGTTCTTC